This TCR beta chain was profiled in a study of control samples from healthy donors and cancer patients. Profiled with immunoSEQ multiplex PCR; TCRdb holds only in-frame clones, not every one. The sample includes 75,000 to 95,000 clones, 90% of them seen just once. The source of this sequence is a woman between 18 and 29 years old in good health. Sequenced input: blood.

CDR3 loop: CASSITGYETQYF. In DNA, the CDR3 is TGTGCCAGTAGTATAACTGGATATGAGACCCAGTACTTC. The chain uses TRBV19 and TRBJ2-5, with D hard to call. The CDR3 loop spans 13 amino acids. V was trimmed by 2 bases and J by 5 bases, leaving 9 bases between them. Germline values: CDR1 LNHDA, CDR2 SQIVND (reference sequence).